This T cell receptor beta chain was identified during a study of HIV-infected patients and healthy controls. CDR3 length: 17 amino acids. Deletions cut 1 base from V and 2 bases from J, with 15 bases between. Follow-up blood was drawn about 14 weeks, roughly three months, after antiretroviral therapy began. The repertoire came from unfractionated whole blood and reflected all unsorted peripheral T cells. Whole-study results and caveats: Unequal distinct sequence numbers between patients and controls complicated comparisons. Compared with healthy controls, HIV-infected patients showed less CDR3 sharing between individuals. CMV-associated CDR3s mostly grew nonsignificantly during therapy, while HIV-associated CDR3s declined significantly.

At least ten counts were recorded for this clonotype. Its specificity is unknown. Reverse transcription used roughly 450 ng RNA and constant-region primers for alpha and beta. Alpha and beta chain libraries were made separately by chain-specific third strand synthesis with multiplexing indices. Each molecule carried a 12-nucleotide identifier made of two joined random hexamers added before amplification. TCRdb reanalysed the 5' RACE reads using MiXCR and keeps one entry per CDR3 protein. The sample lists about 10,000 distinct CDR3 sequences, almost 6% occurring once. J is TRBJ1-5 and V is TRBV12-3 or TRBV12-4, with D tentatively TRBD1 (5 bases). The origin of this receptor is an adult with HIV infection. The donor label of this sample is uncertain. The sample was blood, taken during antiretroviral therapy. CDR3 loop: CASSLDSGTHGNQPQHF. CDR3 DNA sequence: TGTGCCAGCAGTTTAGATTCCGGGACCCATGGCAATCAGCCCCAGCATTTT.